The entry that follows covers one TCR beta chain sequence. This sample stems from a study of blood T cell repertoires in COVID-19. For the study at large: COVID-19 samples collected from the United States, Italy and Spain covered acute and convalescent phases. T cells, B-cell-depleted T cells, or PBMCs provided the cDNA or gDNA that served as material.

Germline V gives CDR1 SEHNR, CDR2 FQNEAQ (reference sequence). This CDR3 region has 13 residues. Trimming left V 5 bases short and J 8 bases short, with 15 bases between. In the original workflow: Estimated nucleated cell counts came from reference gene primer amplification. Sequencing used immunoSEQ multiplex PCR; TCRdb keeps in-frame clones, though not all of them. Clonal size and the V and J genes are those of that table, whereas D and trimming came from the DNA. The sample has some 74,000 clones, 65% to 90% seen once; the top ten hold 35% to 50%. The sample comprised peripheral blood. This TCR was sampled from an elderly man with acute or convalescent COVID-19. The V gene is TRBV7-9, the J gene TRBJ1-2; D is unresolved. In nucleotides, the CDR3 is TGTGCCAGCAGCCCCGCCGAGTTAAACGGCTACACCTTC. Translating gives CASSPAELNGYTF.